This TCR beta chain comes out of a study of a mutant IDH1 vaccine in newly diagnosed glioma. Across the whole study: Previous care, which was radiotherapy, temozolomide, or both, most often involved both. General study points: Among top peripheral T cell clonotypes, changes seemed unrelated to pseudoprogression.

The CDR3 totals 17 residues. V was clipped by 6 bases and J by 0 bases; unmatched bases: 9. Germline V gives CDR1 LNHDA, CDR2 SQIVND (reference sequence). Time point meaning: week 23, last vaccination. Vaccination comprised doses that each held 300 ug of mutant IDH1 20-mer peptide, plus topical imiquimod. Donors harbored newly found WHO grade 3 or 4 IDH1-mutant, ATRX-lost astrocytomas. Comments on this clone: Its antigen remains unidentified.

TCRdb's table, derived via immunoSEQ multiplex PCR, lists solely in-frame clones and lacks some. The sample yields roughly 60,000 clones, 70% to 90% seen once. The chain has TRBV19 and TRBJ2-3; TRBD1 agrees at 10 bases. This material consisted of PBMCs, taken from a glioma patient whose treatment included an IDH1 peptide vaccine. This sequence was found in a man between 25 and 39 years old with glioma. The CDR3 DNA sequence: TGTGCCAGTAGGGGGACAGGGGAGCAGACTAGCACAGATACGCAGTATTTT. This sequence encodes CASRGTGEQTSTDTQYF. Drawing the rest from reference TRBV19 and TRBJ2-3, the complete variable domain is DGGITQSPKYLFRKEGQNVTLSCEQNLNHDAMYWYRQDPGQGLRLIYYSQIVNDFQKGDIAEGYSVSREKKESFPLTVTSAQKNPTAFYLCASRGTGEQTSTDTQYFGPGTRLTVL.